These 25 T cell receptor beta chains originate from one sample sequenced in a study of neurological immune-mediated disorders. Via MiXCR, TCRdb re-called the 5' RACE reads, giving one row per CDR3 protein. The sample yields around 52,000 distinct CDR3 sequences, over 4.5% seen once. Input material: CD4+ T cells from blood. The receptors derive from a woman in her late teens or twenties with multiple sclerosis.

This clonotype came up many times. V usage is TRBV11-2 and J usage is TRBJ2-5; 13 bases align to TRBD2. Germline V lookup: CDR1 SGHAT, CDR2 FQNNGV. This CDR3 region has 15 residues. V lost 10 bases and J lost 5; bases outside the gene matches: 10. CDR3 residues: CATPGGLAGRETQYF. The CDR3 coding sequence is TGTGCCACGCCAGGGGGACTAGCGGGAAGGGAGACCCAGTACTTC.

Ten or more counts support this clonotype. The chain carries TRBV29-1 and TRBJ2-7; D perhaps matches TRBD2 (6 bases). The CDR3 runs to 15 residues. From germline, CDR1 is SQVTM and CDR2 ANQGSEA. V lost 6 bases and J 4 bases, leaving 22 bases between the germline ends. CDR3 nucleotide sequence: TGCAGCGTAACGGGAGACCCTCCTCAGCCTTACGAGCAGTACGTC. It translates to CSVTGDPPQPYEQYV.

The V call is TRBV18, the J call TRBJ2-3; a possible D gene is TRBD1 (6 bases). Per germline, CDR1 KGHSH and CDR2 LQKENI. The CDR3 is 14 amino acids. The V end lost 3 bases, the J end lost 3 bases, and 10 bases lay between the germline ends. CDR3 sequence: CASSPQTGTDTQYF. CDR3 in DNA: TGTGCCAGCTCACCCCAAACAGGGACAGATACGCAGTATTTT.

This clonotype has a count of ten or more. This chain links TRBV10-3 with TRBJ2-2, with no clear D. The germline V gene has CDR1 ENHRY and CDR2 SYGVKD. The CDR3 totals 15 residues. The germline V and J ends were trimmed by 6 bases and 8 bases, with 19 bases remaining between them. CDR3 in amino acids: CAISPNLLVSGELFF. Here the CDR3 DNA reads TGTGCCATCAGCCCGAACCTTCTAGTGAGTGGGGAGCTGTTTTTT.

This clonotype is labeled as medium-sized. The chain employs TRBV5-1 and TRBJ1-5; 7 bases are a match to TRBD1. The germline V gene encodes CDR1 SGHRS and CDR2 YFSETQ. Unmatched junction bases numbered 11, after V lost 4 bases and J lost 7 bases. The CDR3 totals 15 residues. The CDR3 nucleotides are TGCGCCAGCAGCCCAGAACAGGGGATAAGGCAGCCCCAGCATTTT. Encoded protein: CASSPEQGIRQPQHF.

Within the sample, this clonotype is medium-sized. The CDR3 DNA reads as TGCAGTGCTAGAAGCTCTGCCAATCAGCCCCAGCATTTT. Encoded protein: CSARSSANQPQHF. This chain links TRBV20-1 with TRBJ1-5; D is uncertain. Deletions cut 2 bases from V and 3 bases from J, with 8 bases between. The CDR3 contains 13 residues. Germline V gene sequence: CDR1 DFQATT, CDR2 SNEGSKA (reference sequence).

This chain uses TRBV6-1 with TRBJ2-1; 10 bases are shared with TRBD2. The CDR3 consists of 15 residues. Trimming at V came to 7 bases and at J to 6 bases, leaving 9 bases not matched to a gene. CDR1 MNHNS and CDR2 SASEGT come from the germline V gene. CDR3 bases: TGTGCCAGCACCCTAAGCGGGGGGGCTGTCAATGAGCAGTTCTTC. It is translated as CASTLSGGAVNEQFF.

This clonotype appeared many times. As DNA, the CDR3 is TGCAGTGCTACCCCGGTCGGGGGTGGGGGCACTGAAGCTTTCTTT. Translation: CSATPVGGGGTEAFF. The gene calls are TRBV20-1 and TRBJ1-1; TRBD1 might be the D (5 bases). Trimming cost V 4 bases and J 4 bases, with 19 bases left between them. The CDR3 contains 15 residues. Germline V gene lookup returns CDR1 DFQATT and CDR2 SNEGSKA (reference sequence).

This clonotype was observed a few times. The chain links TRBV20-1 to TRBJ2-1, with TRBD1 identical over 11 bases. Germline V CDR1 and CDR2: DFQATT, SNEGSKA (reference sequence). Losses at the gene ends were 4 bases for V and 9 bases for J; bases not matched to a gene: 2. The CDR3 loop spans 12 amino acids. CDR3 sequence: CSAMDRGLEQFF. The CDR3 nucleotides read TGCAGTGCTATGGACAGGGGGCTTGAGCAGTTCTTC.

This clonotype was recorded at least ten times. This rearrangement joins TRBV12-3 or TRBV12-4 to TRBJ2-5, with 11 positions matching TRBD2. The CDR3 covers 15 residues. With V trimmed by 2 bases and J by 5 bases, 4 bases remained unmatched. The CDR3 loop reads CASSLSSGGGETQYF. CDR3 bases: TGTGCCAGCAGTTTAAGTAGCGGGGGGGGGGAGACCCAGTACTTC.

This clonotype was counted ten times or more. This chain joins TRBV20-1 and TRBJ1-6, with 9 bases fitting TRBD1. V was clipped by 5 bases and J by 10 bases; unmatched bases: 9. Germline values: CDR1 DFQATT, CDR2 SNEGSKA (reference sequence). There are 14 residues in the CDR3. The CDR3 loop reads CSAQGQGLNSPLHF. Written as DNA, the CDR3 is TGCAGTGCTCAGGGACAGGGATTGAACTCACCCCTCCACTTT.

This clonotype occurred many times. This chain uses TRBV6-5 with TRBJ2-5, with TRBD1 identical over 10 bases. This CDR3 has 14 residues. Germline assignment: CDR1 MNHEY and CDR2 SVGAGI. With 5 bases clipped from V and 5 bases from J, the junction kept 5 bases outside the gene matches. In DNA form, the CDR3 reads TGTGCCAGCAGTCCGGGACAGGGGTACGAGACCCAGTACTTC. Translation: CASSPGQGYETQYF.

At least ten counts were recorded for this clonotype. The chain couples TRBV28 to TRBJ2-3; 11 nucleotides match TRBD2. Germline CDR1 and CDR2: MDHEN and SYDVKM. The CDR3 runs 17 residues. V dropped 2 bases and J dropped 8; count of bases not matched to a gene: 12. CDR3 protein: CASSLPLLAGVAGTQYF. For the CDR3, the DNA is TGTGCCAGCAGTTTACCCCTACTAGCGGGGGTTGCGGGTACGCAGTATTTT. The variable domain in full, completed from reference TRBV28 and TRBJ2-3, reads DVKVTQSSRYLVKRTGEKVFLECVQDMDHENMFWYRQDPGLGLRLIYFSYDVKMKEKGDIPEGYSVSREKKERFSLILESASTNQTSMYLCASSLPLLAGVAGTQYFGPGTRLTVL.

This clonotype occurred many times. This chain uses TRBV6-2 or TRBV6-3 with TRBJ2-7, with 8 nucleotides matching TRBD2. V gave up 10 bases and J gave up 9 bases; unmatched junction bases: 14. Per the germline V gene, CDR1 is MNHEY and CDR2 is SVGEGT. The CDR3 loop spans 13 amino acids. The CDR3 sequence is CATRPSGGVWQYV. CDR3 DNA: TGTGCCACCCGGCCCTCCGGGGGGGTGTGGCAGTACGTC.

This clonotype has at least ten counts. The CDR3 protein is CASSLGTHNEQFF. DNA of the CDR3: TGTGCCAGCAGCTTAGGGACCCACAATGAGCAGTTCTTC. This rearrangement joins TRBV7-2 to TRBJ2-1; D uncertain. The length of the CDR3 is 13 residues. V lost 1 base, J lost 5 bases, and 6 bases lay in between. Germline V gene sequence: CDR1 SGHTA, CDR2 FQGNSA.

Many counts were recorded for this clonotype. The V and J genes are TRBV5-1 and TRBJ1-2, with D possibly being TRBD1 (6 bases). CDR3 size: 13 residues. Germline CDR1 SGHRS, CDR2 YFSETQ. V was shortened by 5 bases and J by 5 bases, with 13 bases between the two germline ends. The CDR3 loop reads CASRLWTDYGYTF. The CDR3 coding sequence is TGCGCCAGCAGGTTATGGACAGATTATGGCTACACCTTC.

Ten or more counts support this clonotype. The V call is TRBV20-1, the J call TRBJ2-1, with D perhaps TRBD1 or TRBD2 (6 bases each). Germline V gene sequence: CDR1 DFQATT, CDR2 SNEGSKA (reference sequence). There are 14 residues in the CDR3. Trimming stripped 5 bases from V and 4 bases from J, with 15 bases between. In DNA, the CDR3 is TGCAGTGCTCGCCGGGGGCAAGTGTACAATGAGCAGTTCTTC. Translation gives CSARRGQVYNEQFF.

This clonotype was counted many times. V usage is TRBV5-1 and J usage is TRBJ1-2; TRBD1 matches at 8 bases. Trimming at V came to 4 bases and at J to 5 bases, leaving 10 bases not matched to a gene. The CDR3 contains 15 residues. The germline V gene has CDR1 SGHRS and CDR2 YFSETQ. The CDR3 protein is CASSPARQGLYGYTF. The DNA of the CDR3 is TGCGCCAGCAGCCCCGCTCGACAGGGGTTGTATGGCTACACCTTC.

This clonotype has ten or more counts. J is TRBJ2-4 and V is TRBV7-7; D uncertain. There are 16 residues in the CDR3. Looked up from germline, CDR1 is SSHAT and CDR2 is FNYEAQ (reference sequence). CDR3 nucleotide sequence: TGTGCAAGACGTATTTTAGCTGTGCTAGCCAAAAACATTCAGTACTTC. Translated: CARRILAVLAKNIQYF.

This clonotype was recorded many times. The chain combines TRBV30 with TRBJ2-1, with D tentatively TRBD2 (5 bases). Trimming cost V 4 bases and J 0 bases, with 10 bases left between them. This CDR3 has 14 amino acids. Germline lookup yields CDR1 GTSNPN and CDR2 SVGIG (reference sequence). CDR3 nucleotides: TGTGCCTGGACTCACGGAGGCTCCTACAATGAGCAGTTCTTC. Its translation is CAWTHGGSYNEQFF.

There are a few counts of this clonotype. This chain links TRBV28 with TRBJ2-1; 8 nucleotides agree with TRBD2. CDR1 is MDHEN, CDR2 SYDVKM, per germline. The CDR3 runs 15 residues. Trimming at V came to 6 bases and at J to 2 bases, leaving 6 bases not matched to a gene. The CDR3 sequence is CASRPGTSAYNEQFF. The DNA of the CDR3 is TGTGCCAGCAGACCCGGGACTAGTGCCTACAATGAGCAGTTCTTC.

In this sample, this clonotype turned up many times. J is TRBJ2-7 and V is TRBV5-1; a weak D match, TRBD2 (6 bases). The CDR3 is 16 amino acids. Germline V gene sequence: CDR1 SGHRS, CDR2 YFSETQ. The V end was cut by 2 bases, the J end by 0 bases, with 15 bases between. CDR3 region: CASSLRSGPASYEQYF. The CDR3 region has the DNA TGCGCCAGCAGCTTAAGAAGCGGGCCCGCCTCCTACGAGCAGTACTTC.

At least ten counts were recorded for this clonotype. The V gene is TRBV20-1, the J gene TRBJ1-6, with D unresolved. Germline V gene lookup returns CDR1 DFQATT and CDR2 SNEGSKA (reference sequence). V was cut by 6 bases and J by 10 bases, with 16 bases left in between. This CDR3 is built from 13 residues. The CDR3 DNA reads TGCAGTGCCGGGAGGGCAGGATGGTCACCCCTCCACTTT. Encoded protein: CSAGRAGWSPLHF.

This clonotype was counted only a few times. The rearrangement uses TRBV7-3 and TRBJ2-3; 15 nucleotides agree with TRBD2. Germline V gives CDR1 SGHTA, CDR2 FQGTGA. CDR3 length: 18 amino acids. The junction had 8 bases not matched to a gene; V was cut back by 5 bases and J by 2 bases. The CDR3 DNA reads TGTGCCAGCAGCCTCGGACTAGCGGGGGGGCGGGTCACAGATACGCAGTATTTT. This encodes CASSLGLAGGRVTDTQYF.

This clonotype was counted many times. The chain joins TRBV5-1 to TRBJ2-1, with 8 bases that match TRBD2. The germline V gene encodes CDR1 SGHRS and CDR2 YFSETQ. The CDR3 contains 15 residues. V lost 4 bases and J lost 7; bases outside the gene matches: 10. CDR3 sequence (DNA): TGCGCCAGCAGCGCCCCATCCGGGGGGGCTAATGAGCAGTTCTTC. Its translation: CASSAPSGGANEQFF.